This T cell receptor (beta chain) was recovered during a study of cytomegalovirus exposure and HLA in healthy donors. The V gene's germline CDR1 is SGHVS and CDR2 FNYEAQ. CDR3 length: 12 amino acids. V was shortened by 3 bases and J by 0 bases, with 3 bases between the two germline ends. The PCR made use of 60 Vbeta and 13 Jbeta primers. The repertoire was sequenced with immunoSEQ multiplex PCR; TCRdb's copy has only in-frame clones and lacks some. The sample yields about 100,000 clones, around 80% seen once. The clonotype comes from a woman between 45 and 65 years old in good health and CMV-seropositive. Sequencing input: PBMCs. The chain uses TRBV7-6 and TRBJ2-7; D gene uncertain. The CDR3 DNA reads TGTGCCAGCAGCTTTAACTCCTACGAGCAGTACTTC. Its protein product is CASSFNSYEQYF.